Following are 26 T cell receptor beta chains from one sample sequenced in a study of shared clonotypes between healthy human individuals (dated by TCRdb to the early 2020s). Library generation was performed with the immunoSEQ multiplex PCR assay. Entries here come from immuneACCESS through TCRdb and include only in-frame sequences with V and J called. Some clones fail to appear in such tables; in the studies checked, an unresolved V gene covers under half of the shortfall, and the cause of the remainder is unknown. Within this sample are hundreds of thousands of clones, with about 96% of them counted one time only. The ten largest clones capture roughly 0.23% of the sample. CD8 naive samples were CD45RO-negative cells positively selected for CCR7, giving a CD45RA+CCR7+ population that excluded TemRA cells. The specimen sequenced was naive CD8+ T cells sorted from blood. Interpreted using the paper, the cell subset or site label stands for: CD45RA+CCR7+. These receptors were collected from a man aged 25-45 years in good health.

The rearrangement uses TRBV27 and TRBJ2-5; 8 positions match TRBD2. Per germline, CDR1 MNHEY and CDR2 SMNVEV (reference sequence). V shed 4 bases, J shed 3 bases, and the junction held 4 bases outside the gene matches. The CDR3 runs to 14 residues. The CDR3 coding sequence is TGTGCCAGCAGTTCGGGGGGGTTCGAAGAGACCCAGTACTTC. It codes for CASSSGGFEETQYF.

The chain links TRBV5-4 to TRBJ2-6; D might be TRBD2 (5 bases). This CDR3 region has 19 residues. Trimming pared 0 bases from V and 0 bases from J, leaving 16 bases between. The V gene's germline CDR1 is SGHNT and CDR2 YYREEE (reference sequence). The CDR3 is CASSLGWRGLSSGANVLTF. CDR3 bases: TGTGCCAGCAGCTTGGGCTGGAGAGGGCTGAGCTCTGGGGCCAACGTCCTGACTTTC.

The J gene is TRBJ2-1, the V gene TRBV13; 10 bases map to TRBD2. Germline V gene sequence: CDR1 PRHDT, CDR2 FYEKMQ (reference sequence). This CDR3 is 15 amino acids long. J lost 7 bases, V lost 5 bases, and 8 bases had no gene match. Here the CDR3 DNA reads TGTGCCAGCAGCCATCTAGCGGGAGCGCCAAATGAGCAGTTCTTC. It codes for CASSHLAGAPNEQFF.

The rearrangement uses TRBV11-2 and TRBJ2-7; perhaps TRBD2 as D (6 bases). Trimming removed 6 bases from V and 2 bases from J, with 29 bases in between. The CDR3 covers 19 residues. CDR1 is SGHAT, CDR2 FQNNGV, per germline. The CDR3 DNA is TGTGCCAGCAGTACTGATAGCGGAAATCGTATACCGAGGACCTACGAGCAGTACTTC. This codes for CASSTDSGNRIPRTYEQYF.

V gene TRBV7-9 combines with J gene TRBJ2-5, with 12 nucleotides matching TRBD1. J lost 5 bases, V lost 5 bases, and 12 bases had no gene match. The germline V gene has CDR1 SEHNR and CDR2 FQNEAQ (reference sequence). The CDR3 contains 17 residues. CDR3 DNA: TGTGCCAGCAGCCACGCCCGGGACAGGGGGCTGGGGGAGACCCAGTACTTC. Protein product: CASSHARDRGLGETQYF.

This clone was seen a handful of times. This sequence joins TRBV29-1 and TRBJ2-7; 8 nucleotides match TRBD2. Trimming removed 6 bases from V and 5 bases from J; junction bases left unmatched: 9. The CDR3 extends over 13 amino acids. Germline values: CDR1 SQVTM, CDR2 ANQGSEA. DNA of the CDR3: TGCAGCGTGGAGCGGGAGTCACCTAACGAGCAGTACTTC. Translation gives CSVERESPNEQYF.

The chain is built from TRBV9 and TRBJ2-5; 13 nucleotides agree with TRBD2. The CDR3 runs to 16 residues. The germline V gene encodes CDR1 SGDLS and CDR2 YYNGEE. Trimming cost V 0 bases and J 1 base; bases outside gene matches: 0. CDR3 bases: TGTGCCAGCAGCGTAGGGACTAGCGGGAGCCAAGAGACCCAGTACTTC. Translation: CASSVGTSGSQETQYF.

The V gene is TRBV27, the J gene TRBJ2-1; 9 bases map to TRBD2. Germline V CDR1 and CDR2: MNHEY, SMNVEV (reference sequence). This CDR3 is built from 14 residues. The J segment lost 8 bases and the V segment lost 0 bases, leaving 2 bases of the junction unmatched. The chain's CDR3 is CASSLSWTSDEQFF. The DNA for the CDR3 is TGTGCCAGCAGTTTATCCTGGACTAGCGATGAGCAGTTCTTC.

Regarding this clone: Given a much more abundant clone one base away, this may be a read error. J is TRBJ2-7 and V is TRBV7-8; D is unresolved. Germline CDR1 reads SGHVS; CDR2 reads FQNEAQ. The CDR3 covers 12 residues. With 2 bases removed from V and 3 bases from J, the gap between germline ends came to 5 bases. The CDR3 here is CASSLNSYEQYF. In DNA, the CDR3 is TGTGCCAGCAGCTTAAACAGCTACGAGCAGTACTTC.

CDR3 protein: CATSRDLWSPGSPLHF. The DNA of the CDR3 is TGTGCCACCAGCAGAGATTTATGGTCTCCGGGATCACCCCTCCACTTT. The V gene is TRBV15, the J gene TRBJ1-6; D unclear. Germline V CDR1 and CDR2: LNHNV, YYDKDF (reference sequence). The CDR3 loop spans 16 amino acids. Trimming removed 0 bases at V and 10 bases at J, with 16 bases between.

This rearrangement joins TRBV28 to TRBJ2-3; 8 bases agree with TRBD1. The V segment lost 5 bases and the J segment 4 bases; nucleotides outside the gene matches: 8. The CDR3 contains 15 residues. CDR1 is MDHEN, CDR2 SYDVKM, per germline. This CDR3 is CASSTRDRSPDTQYF. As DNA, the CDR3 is TGTGCCAGCAGTACCCGGGACAGGTCTCCAGATACGCAGTATTTT.

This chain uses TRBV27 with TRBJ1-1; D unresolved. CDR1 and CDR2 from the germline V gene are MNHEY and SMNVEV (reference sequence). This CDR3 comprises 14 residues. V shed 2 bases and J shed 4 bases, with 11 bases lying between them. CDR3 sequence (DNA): TGTGCCAGCAGTTTAATAGGACGGTTCACTGAAGCTTTCTTT. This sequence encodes CASSLIGRFTEAFF.

The CDR3, as DNA: TGTGCCAGCAGTTTCTCGTTGAATACCGGGACAGGGCTCAATGAGCAGTTCTTC. This encodes CASSFSLNTGTGLNEQFF. This chain uses TRBV28 with TRBJ2-1, with 9 bases fitting TRBD1. The CDR3 loop spans 18 amino acids. The germline gives CDR1 MDHEN, CDR2 SYDVKM. The trim removed 3 bases at V and 6 bases at J, leaving 15 bases unmatched.

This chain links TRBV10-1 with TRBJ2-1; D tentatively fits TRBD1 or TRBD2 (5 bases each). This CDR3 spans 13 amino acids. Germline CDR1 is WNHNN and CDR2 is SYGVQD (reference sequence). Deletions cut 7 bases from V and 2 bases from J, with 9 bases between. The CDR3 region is CASTPGPYNEQFF. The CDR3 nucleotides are TGCGCCAGCACGCCGGGACCCTACAATGAGCAGTTCTTC.

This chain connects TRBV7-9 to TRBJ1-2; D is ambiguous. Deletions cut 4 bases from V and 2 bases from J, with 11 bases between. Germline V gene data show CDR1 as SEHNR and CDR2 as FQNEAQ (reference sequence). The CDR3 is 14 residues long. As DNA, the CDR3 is TGTGCCAGCAGCTACATCGCGGGGAACTATGGCTACACCTTC. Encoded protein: CASSYIAGNYGYTF.

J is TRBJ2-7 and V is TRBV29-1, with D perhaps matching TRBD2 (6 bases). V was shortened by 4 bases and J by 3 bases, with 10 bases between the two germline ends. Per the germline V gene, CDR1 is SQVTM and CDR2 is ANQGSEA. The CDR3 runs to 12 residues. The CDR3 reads CSVGISGYEQYF. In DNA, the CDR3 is TGCAGCGTTGGGATTAGCGGCTACGAGCAGTACTTC.

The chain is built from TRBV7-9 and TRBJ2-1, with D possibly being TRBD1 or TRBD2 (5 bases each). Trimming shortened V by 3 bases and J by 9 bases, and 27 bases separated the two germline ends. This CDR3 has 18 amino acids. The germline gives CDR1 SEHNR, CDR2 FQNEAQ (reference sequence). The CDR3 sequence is CASSFRLGRVEDRGEQFF. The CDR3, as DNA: TGTGCCAGCAGCTTCCGTTTGGGACGCGTAGAAGACCGGGGTGAGCAGTTCTTC.

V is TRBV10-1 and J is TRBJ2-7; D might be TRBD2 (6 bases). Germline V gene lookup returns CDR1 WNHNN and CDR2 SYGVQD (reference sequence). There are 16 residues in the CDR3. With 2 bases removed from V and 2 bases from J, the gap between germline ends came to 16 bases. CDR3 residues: CASSERLGLLTYEQYF. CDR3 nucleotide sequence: TGCGCCAGCAGTGAGAGATTGGGACTCCTCACCTACGAGCAGTACTTC.

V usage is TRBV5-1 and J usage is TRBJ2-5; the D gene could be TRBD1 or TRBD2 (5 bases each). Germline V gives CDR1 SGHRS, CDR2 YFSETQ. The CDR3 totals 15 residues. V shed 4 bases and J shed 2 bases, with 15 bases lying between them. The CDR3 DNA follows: TGCGCCAGCAGCCAGTTGCGGGCAGGGCAAGAGACCCAGTACTTC. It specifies CASSQLRAGQETQYF.

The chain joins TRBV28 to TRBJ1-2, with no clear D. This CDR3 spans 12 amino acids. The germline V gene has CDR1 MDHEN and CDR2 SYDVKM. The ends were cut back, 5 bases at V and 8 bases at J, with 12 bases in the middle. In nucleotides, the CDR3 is TGTGCCAGCAGTCTCCCGTCGAGGGGCTACACCTTC. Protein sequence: CASSLPSRGYTF.

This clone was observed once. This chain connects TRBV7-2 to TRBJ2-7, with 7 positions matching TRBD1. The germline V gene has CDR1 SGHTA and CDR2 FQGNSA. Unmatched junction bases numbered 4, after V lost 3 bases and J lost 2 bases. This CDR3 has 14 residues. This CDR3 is CASSFTGTAYEQYF. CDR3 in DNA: TGTGCCAGCAGCTTCACCGGGACAGCCTACGAGCAGTACTTC.

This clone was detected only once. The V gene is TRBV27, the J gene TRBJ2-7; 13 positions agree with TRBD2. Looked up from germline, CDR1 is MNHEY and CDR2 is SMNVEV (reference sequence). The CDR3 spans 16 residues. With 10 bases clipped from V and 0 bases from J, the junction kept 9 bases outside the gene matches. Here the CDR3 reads CATAELAGGNSYEQYF. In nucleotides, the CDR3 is TGTGCCACCGCTGAACTAGCGGGGGGGAACTCCTACGAGCAGTACTTC.

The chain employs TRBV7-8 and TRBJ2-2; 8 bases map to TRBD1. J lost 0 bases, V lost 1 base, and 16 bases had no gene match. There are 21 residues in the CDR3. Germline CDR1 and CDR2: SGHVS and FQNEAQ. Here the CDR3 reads CASSLGRVGQANGANTGELFF. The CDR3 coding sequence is TGTGCCAGCAGCTTAGGTCGGGTGGGACAGGCTAATGGGGCGAACACCGGGGAGCTGTTTTTT.

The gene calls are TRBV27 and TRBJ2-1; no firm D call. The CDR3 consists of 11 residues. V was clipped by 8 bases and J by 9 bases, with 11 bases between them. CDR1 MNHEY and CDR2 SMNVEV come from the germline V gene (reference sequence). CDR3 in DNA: TGTGCCAGCCCAAACTCTGTTGAGCAGTTCTTC. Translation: CASPNSVEQFF.

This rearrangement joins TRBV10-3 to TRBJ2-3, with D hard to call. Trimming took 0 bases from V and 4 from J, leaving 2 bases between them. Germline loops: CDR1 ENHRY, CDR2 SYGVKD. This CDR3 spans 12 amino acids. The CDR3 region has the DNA TGTGCCATCAGTGAGTCCTCAGATACGCAGTATTTT. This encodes CAISESSDTQYF.

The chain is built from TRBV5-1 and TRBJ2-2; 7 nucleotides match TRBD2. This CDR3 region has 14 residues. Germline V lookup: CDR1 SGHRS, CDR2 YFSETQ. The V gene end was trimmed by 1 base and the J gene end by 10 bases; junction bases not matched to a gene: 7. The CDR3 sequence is CASSLRGRLEELFF. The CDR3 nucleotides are TGCGCCAGCAGCTTGCGCGGGAGACTTGAGGAGCTGTTTTTT.